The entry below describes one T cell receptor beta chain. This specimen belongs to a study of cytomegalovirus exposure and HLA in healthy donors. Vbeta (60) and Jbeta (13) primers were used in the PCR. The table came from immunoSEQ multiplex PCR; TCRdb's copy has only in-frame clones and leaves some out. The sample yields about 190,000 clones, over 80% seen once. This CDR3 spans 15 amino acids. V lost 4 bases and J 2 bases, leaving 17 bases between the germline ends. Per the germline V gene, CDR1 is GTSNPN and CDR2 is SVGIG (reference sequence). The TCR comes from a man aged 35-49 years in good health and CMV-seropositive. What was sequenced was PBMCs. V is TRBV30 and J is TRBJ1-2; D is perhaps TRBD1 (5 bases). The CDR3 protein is CAWTLGRGGNYGYTF. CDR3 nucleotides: TGTGCCTGGACCCTTGGACGGGGGGGAAACTATGGCTACACCTTC.